This T cell receptor beta chain was sequenced for a study of blood T cells in healthy people across ages. This clonotype showed up just a few times. As yet, its antigen is unknown. The CDR3 covers 15 residues. Whole-study findings and limits: Unsorted PBMC material precluded a definitive naive versus antigen-experienced comparison. The long-lived group displayed more naive CD4+ cells, plus higher diversity, than the aged donors did.

A second PCR, run for about 7 to 11 cycles, used a sample-barcoded 5' primer plus a J-beta primer mix. Sequencing recovered at least 2.5 million CDR3-containing paired-end reads from each sample. One entry per CDR3 protein, called by TCRdb with MiXCR from the 5' RACE reads. The sample lists some 1.5 million distinct CDR3 sequences; 28% were seen once. Sequencing used blood. V gene TRBV21-1 combines with J gene TRBJ1-5; the listed D gene, TRBD1, was not tested against the DNA. TRBV21-1 is flagged as a pseudogene. This sequence was found in a woman aged 25 to 39 in good health. CDR3 loop: CASSKFNRGNQPQHF. CDR3 nucleotides: TGTGCCAGCAGCAAATTTAACAGGGGTAATCAGCCCCAGCATTTT.